A single sample is the source of the 22 T cell receptor beta chains below, sequenced in a study of T cell changes during pregnancy in multiple sclerosis. Method: immunoSEQ multiplex PCR; TCRdb's copy keeps in-frame clones and lacks some. The table shows tens of thousands of clones, with over 85% occurring only once. The specimen was CD4+ T cells from peripheral blood mononuclear cells, collected before pregnancy. The receptors come from a female donor with multiple sclerosis, enrolled in a pregnancy study.

The chain's CDR3 is CASSDVAGIAKNIQYF. Here the CDR3 DNA reads TGTGCCAGCAGTGATGTGGCAGGGATAGCCAAAAACATTCAGTACTTC. The chain couples TRBV6-1 to TRBJ2-4; tentative D call: TRBD1 (5 bases). CDR3 length: 16 residues. V shed 3 bases and J shed 0 bases, with 12 bases lying between them. The V gene's germline CDR1 is MNHNS and CDR2 SASEGT.

The rearrangement uses TRBV27 and TRBJ2-5; D is unclear. There are 13 residues in the CDR3. V shed 4 bases and J shed 5 bases, with 11 bases lying between them. Germline assignment: CDR1 MNHEY and CDR2 SMNVEV (reference sequence). The DNA for the CDR3 is TGTGCCAGCAGTTCCCAACCCGGGGAGACCCAGTACTTC. Protein product: CASSSQPGETQYF.

This chain uses TRBV27 with TRBJ2-1; D might be TRBD2 (6 bases). The CDR3 runs to 15 residues. CDR1 is MNHEY, CDR2 SMNVEV, per germline (reference sequence). The germline V and J ends were trimmed by 8 bases and 1 base, with 15 bases remaining between them. The CDR3 reads CASSLEGRSYNEQFF. The CDR3 nucleotides read TGTGCCAGCTCGTTGGAGGGCCGTTCCTACAATGAGCAGTTCTTC.

CDR3 residues: CSPIVVSYEQYF. CDR3 in DNA: TGCAGCCCAATTGTAGTCTCCTACGAGCAGTACTTC. V is TRBV29-1 and J is TRBJ2-7; unclear D gene. CDR3 length equals 12 residues. Germline-derived CDR1 and CDR2 are SQVTM and ANQGSEA. The V gene lost 8 bases and the J gene lost 0 bases, with 11 bases spanning the gap.

V is TRBV18 and J is TRBJ1-3, with 10 bases fitting TRBD1. The ends lost 6 bases at V and 3 bases at J; junction bases unmatched: 5. This CDR3 has 15 residues. The germline V gene has CDR1 KGHSH and CDR2 LQKENI. CDR3 protein: CASSSTGGFGNTIYF. The CDR3, as DNA: TGTGCCAGCTCGTCGACAGGGGGCTTTGGAAACACCATATATTTT.

The chain combines TRBV2 with TRBJ1-6, with D possibly matching TRBD1 (5 bases). The CDR3 has 14 amino acids. V was clipped by 3 bases and J by 10 bases, with 13 bases between them. CDR1 and CDR2 from the germline V gene are SNHLY and FYNNEI. The CDR3 nucleotides are TGTGCCAGCAGTGACACGCCAGGGAAATCACCCCTCCACTTT. Encoded protein: CASSDTPGKSPLHF.

The chain combines TRBV27 with TRBJ2-1; D possibly corresponds to TRBD2 (6 bases). CDR3 length: 15 amino acids. Between the trimmed V and J ends, which lost 11 bases and 8 bases, there was a span of 25 bases. Germline V gene lookup returns CDR1 MNHEY and CDR2 SMNVEV (reference sequence). The CDR3 DNA sequence: TGTGCCTGCGGAGGATGGACTACCGGTGTGGATGAGCAGTTCTTC. Its translation: CACGGWTTGVDEQFF.

This clone was observed once. The chain has TRBV28 and TRBJ2-1; D possibly corresponds to TRBD1 (6 bases). V shed 6 bases and J shed 7 bases, with 7 bases lying between them. The CDR3 loop spans 11 amino acids. CDR1 and CDR2 from the germline V gene are MDHEN and SYDVKM. The CDR3 region is CASSRGNEQFF. The CDR3 bases are TGTGCCAGCAGCAGGGGAAATGAGCAGTTCTTC.

The V call is TRBV5-1, the J call TRBJ1-3; TRBD1 aligns across 7 bases. The CDR3 is made up of 17 amino acids. Germline V gene lookup returns CDR1 SGHRS and CDR2 YFSETQ. Losses at the gene ends were 4 bases for V and 0 bases for J; bases not matched to a gene: 10. CDR3 in DNA: TGCGCCAGCAGCATAACCTCCGGGACAGACTCTGGAAACACCATATATTTT. Translated, it gives CASSITSGTDSGNTIYF.

The chain links TRBV27 to TRBJ1-2; TRBD1 agrees at 9 bases. This CDR3 contains 15 residues. Germline V gene lookup returns CDR1 MNHEY and CDR2 SMNVEV (reference sequence). V shed 4 bases and J 4 bases; nucleotides not matched to a gene: 7. This CDR3 reads CASSSAGTGLYGYTF. In DNA, the CDR3 is TGTGCCAGCAGTTCCGCCGGGACAGGGCTCTATGGCTACACCTTC.

The chain carries TRBV7-2 and TRBJ1-2; D is undetermined. The V gene lost 6 bases and the J gene lost 1 base, with 15 bases spanning the gap. CDR1 and CDR2 (germline): SGHTA, FQGNSA. The CDR3 extends over 15 amino acids. The CDR3 loop is CASRRLDTINYGYTF. The CDR3 region has the DNA TGTGCCAGCAGGCGATTAGATACTATTAACTATGGCTACACCTTC.

This rearrangement joins TRBV7-9 to TRBJ2-5; 15 bases align to TRBD2. This CDR3 region has 19 residues. The J segment lost 5 bases and the V segment lost 3 bases, leaving 13 bases of the junction unmatched. Germline-derived CDR1 and CDR2 are SEHNR and FQNEAQ (reference sequence). CDR3 in DNA: TGTGCCAGCAGCTTTTCTTGGGGACTAGCGGGAGGCCGGGTCGAGACCCAGTACTTC. It is translated as CASSFSWGLAGGRVETQYF.

Points on this clone: An end of the junction does not agree with germline; a read error may underlie this. This chain joins TRBV29-1 and TRBJ2-7; TRBD2 might be the D (6 bases). Germline lookup yields CDR1 SQVTM and CDR2 ANQGSEA. The CDR3 covers 11 residues. The chain's CDR3 is CSVGLPYEQYF. CDR3 in DNA: TGCAGCGTCGGACTACCCTATGAGCAGTACTTC.

The chain employs TRBV7-9 and TRBJ1-5; the match to TRBD1 covers 12 bases. J was trimmed by 6 bases and V by 4 bases; bases with no gene match: 4. The CDR3 consists of 15 residues. Germline lookup yields CDR1 SEHNR and CDR2 FQNEAQ (reference sequence). This CDR3 reads CASSSGQGAGQPQHF. The CDR3 nucleotides are TGTGCCAGCAGCTCGGGACAGGGGGCGGGTCAGCCCCAGCATTTT.

V is TRBV6-5 and J is TRBJ2-5; a possible D gene is TRBD2 (6 bases). Germline CDR1 is MNHEY and CDR2 is SVGAGI. V was pared by 7 bases and J by 2 bases, with 17 bases between. The CDR3 spans 15 residues. The DNA for the CDR3 is TGTGCCAGCAAAAAAGGACCCGCGGGGCAAGAGACCCAGTACTTC. Protein: CASKKGPAGQETQYF.

The chain is built from TRBV18 and TRBJ2-3; 7 bases fit TRBD1. The CDR3 consists of 18 residues. J lost 4 bases, V lost 1 base, and 14 bases had no gene match. In germline, CDR1 is KGHSH, CDR2 LQKENI. The CDR3 DNA sequence: TGTGCCAGCTCACCACTCGCTTCCGGGACAGAGGTCTCAGATACGCAGTATTTT. This translates into CASSPLASGTEVSDTQYF.

The chain links TRBV27 to TRBJ2-4; 9 bases align to TRBD1. Germline loops: CDR1 MNHEY, CDR2 SMNVEV (reference sequence). The CDR3 loop spans 17 amino acids. V trimming: 5 bases; J trimming: 3 bases; junction bases outside the gene matches: 11. In DNA form, the CDR3 reads TGTGCCAGCAGTCCCGCGGACAGGGGTTTTAGCAAAAACATTCAGTACTTC. It specifies CASSPADRGFSKNIQYF.

V is TRBV4-3 and J is TRBJ2-2, with a possible D match to TRBD2 (5 bases). The germline gives CDR1 LGHNA, CDR2 YSLEER. V gave up 0 bases and J gave up 7 bases, with 12 bases separating them. The CDR3 sequence is 15 residues long. Here the CDR3 DNA reads TGCGCCAGCAGCCAAGATCGGACTCGCCTCGGGGAGCTGTTTTTT. Protein: CASSQDRTRLGELFF.

The chain recombines TRBV13 with TRBJ2-1, with D perhaps TRBD2 (5 bases). This CDR3 region has 14 residues. Germline-derived CDR1 and CDR2 are PRHDT and FYEKMQ (reference sequence). The V and J ends lost 5 bases and 7 bases respectively, with 15 bases between them. The CDR3 DNA sequence: TGTGCCAGCAGCGATGGGGAGATTAGAAATGAGCAGTTCTTC. Protein: CASSDGEIRNEQFF.

This chain joins TRBV6-5 and TRBJ2-3; 9 bases line up with TRBD2. J gave up 3 bases and V 0 bases, and 4 bases lay outside the gene matches. This CDR3 is 16 amino acids long. CDR1 MNHEY and CDR2 SVGAGI come from the germline V gene. This chain's CDR3 is CASSYSGLASTDTQYF. In nucleotides, the CDR3 is TGTGCCAGCAGTTACTCAGGACTAGCGTCAACAGATACGCAGTATTTT.

This clone was picked up a small number of times. The rearrangement uses TRBV11-3 and TRBJ1-1; no clear D. V dropped 6 bases and J dropped 0 bases, with 11 bases sitting between them. The CDR3 is made up of 14 amino acids. Germline CDR1 reads SGHNT; CDR2 reads YENEEA. CDR3 nucleotide sequence: TGTGCCAGCAGACATCATACCATGAACACTGAAGCTTTCTTT. This encodes CASRHHTMNTEAFF.

V and J are TRBV7-9 and TRBJ2-2, with D possibly being TRBD2 (6 bases). The germline V gene has CDR1 SEHNR and CDR2 FQNEAQ (reference sequence). The CDR3 sequence is 17 residues long. The V gene lost 6 bases and the J gene lost 2 bases, with 19 bases spanning the gap. CDR3 loop: CASSWTIAPPNTGELFF. The DNA for the CDR3 is TGTGCCAGCAGTTGGACTATTGCCCCGCCTAACACCGGGGAGCTGTTTTTT.